Each of the 6 T cell receptor beta chains below was sequenced from the same sample in a study of blood T cells in healthy people across ages. Sample-barcoded 5' priming and a J-beta primer mix drove a second PCR of 7 to 11 cycles. One entry per CDR3 protein, called by TCRdb with MiXCR from the 5' RACE reads. This sample yields 750,000 to 850,000 distinct CDR3 sequences, of which about 25% are seen a single time; approximately 4% belongs to the top ten. The same data also went into a second study, on T cells of mothers and their children.

Sequencing was done on a sample of blood. These receptors all come from a boy under 18 in good health.

This clonotype turned up a few times. V gene TRBV28 combines with J gene TRBJ2-5; perhaps TRBD1 as D (5 bases). The end of the DNA fits TRBJ2-7 better, so the J call may be wrong. This CDR3 has 13 amino acids. CDR1 and CDR2 (germline): MDHEN, SYDVKM. The CDR3 loop is CASSFQGNYEQYF. The CDR3 coding sequence is TGTGCCAGCAGTTTCCAGGGTAACTACGAGCAGTACTTC.

The sample holds many counts of this clonotype. The rearrangement uses TRBV9 and TRBJ2-7, with a weak D call TRBD2 (5 bases). CDR3 length: 15 amino acids. From germline, CDR1 is SGDLS and CDR2 YYNGEE. V shed 0 bases and J shed 2 bases, with 12 bases lying between them. The chain's CDR3 is CASSVVGGPTYEQYF. For the CDR3, the DNA is TGTGCCAGCAGCGTAGTTGGAGGCCCAACCTACGAGCAGTACTTC. Supplemented by reference TRBV9 and TRBJ2-7, the full variable domain reads DSGVTQTPKHLITATGQRVTLRCSPRSGDLSVYWYQQSLDQGLQFLIQYYNGEERAKGNILERFSAQQFPDLHSELNLSSLELGDSALYFCASSVVGGPTYEQYFGPGTRLTVT.

The rearrangement joins TRBV7-9 to TRBJ2-5; 9 bases line up with TRBD1. The end of the DNA is better explained by TRBJ2-7, so the J call may be wrong. The CDR3 contains 16 residues. The germline CDR1 and CDR2 sequences are SEHNR and FQNEAQ (reference sequence). CDR3 loop: CASSFTPGTGPYEQYF. The DNA of the CDR3 is TGTGCCAGCAGCTTTACGCCCGGGACAGGGCCCTACGAGCAGTACTTC.

The rearrangement links TRBV20-1 to TRBJ2-1, with D possibly called TRBD1 or TRBD2 (5 bases each). Germline assignment: CDR1 DFQATT and CDR2 SNEGSKA (reference sequence). The V end lost 6 bases, the J end lost 3 bases, and 12 bases lay between the germline ends. The CDR3 runs to 13 residues. CDR3 region: CSAARDHYNEQFF. The CDR3 region has the DNA TGCAGTGCCGCCCGGGACCACTACAATGAGCAGTTCTTC.

This chain uses TRBV4-1 with TRBJ2-5; D might be TRBD2 (7 bases). The DNA end is a closer match to TRBJ2-7, so the J assignment may be wrong. The CDR3 has 14 amino acids. Germline V lookup: CDR1 MGHRA, CDR2 YSYEKL. The CDR3 region is CASSLQGGYYEQYF. The DNA of the CDR3 is TGCGCCAGCAGCTTACAGGGAGGGTACTACGAGCAGTACTTC.

The rearrangement joins TRBV7-2 to TRBJ2-5, with 10 bases lining up with TRBD2. CDR3 length equals 17 residues. V shed 0 bases, J shed 0 bases, and the junction held 4 bases outside the gene matches. Germline values: CDR1 SGHTA, CDR2 FQGNSA. CDR3 nucleotide sequence: TGTGCCAGCAGCTTAGCCCCTAGCGGGGGAAACCAAGAGACCCAGTACTTC. This sequence encodes CASSLAPSGGNQETQYF.